Each of the 23 T cell receptor beta chains below was sequenced from the same sample in a study of blood T cell repertoires in COVID-19. Libraries were prepared by immunoSEQ multiplex PCR; TCRdb keeps only in-frame clonotypes and omits some of them. The repertoire holds more than 65,000 clones, approximately 90% seen once, with around 8.6% in the top ten. The sequenced material came from peripheral blood. These receptors all stem from a man aged 50 to 60 with acute or convalescent COVID-19.

The chain has TRBV11-3 and TRBJ1-6; D is perhaps TRBD1 (5 bases). V gave up 0 bases and J gave up 9 bases, with 18 bases separating them. This CDR3 spans 17 amino acids. From germline, CDR1 is SGHNT and CDR2 YENEEA. The CDR3 nucleotides read TGTGCCAGCAGCTTAGAAGGACAAATCATGTGTGGTTCACCCCTCCACTTT. The encoded protein is CASSLEGQIMCGSPLHF.

The CDR3 loop is CASSLDSGGYTF. The CDR3 bases are TGTGCCAGCTCACTAGACAGTGGGGGCTACACCTTC. This chain links TRBV18 with TRBJ1-2, with D perhaps matching TRBD1 (5 bases). Trimming removed 4 bases at V and 8 bases at J, with 11 bases between. The length of the CDR3 is 12 residues. Germline V gives CDR1 KGHSH, CDR2 LQKENI.

The chain couples TRBV5-4 to TRBJ1-2, with a possible D match to TRBD1 (5 bases). The CDR3 spans 17 residues. CDR1 is SGHNT, CDR2 YYREEE, per germline (reference sequence). V was cut by 4 bases and J by 5 bases, with 24 bases left in between. This CDR3 reads CASSPDLTGFESYGYTF. DNA of the CDR3: TGTGCCAGCAGCCCGGATTTAACAGGTTTTGAGTCGTATGGCTACACCTTC.

This chain connects TRBV27 to TRBJ1-5, with D hard to call. Germline-derived CDR1 and CDR2 are MNHEY and SMNVEV (reference sequence). The V and J ends lost 5 bases and 3 bases respectively, with 11 bases between them. CDR3 length: 14 residues. The CDR3 protein is CASSPAGTNQPQHF. Written as DNA, the CDR3 is TGTGCCAGCAGTCCGGCAGGTACCAATCAGCCCCAGCATTTT.

This sequence joins TRBV3-1 (or the pseudogene TRBV3-2) and TRBJ1-2, with D possibly matching TRBD1 (6 bases). Germline values: CDR1 LGHDT, CDR2 YNNKEL (reference sequence). The CDR3 loop spans 13 amino acids. Trimming took 2 bases from V and 7 from J, leaving 11 bases between them. The CDR3 is CASSQQGSPGYTF. CDR3 nucleotides: TGTGCCAGCAGCCAACAGGGGAGCCCTGGCTACACCTTC.

V and J are TRBV5-6 and TRBJ1-1; a possible D gene is TRBD1 (5 bases). Germline V gives CDR1 SGHDT, CDR2 YYEEEE. This CDR3 region has 15 residues. V dropped 3 bases and J dropped 0 bases, with 12 bases sitting between them. CDR3 DNA sequence: TGTGCCAGCAGCTCCCTGGGGCCGATGAACACTGAAGCTTTCTTT. Amino acids: CASSSLGPMNTEAFF.

This clone has a single count. CDR3: CASSLFSGQSGEQYF. CDR3 in DNA: TGCGCCAGCAGCTTGTTCTCCGGACAGTCCGGCGAGCAGTACTTC. This sequence joins TRBV5-1 and TRBJ2-7; tentative D call: TRBD1 (6 bases). Germline lookup yields CDR1 SGHRS and CDR2 YFSETQ. The CDR3 sequence is 15 residues long. Trimming removed 1 base from V and 6 bases from J, with 17 bases in between. Full variable domain (outside the CDR3, taken from reference TRBV5-1 and TRBJ2-7): KAGVTQTPRYLIKTRGQQVTLSCSPISGHRSVSWYQQTPGQGLQFLFEYFSETQRNKGNFPGRFSGRQFSNSRSEMNVSTLELGDSALYLCASSLFSGQSGEQYFGPGTRLTVT.

For the CDR3, the DNA is TGCGCCAGCAGCTTGGCCGCGCAGGTCACCGGGGAGCTGTTTTTT. It specifies CASSLAAQVTGELFF. The chain is built from TRBV5-1 and TRBJ2-2; D gene uncertain. Looked up from germline, CDR1 is SGHRS and CDR2 is YFSETQ. This CDR3 has 15 amino acids. V lost 0 bases to trimming and J lost 4 bases, with 10 bases between them. The variable domain in full, completed from reference TRBV5-1 and TRBJ2-2, reads KAGVTQTPRYLIKTRGQQVTLSCSPISGHRSVSWYQQTPGQGLQFLFEYFSETQRNKGNFPGRFSGRQFSNSRSEMNVSTLELGDSALYLCASSLAAQVTGELFFGEGSRLTVL.

The chain is built from TRBV7-2 and TRBJ1-2, with D unresolved. The CDR3 has 13 amino acids. The germline gives CDR1 SGHTA, CDR2 FQGNSA. V lost 1 base and J 5 bases, leaving 8 bases between the germline ends. CDR3 amino acids: CASSLGWAYGYTF. The CDR3 DNA is TGTGCCAGCAGCTTAGGATGGGCTTATGGCTACACCTTC.

The chain has TRBV18 and TRBJ1-1; 9 nucleotides agree with TRBD1. Per the germline V gene, CDR1 is KGHSH and CDR2 is LQKENI. The CDR3 has 16 residues. Trimming took 4 bases from V and 1 from J; bases not matched to a gene: 7. The CDR3 loop reads CASSRGTGIWNTEAFF. The CDR3 region has the DNA TGTGCCAGCTCACGGGGGACAGGGATTTGGAACACTGAAGCTTTCTTT.

J is TRBJ1-3 and V is TRBV3-1 (or the pseudogene TRBV3-2); unclear D gene. CDR1 and CDR2 from the germline V gene are LGHDT and YNNKEL (reference sequence). The ends were cut back, 1 base at V and 0 bases at J, with 10 bases in the middle. CDR3 length equals 16 residues. The CDR3 sequence: CASSQGALVSGNTIYF. In DNA, the CDR3 is TGTGCCAGCAGCCAAGGGGCATTAGTCTCTGGAAACACCATATATTTT.

The chain couples TRBV28 to TRBJ1-2; D is perhaps TRBD1 (5 bases). Germline CDR1 is MDHEN and CDR2 is SYDVKM. Trimming took 9 bases from V and 4 from J, leaving 12 bases between them. The CDR3 spans 12 residues. CDR3 DNA sequence: TGTGCCAGTTGGGGGGGTAGCTATGGCTACACCTTC. Protein sequence: CASWGGSYGYTF.

The chain recombines TRBV19 with TRBJ1-2; D remains unclear. Trimming stripped 6 bases from V and 8 bases from J, with 13 bases between. The CDR3 is 12 residues long. CDR1 is LNHDA and CDR2 is SQIVND in the germline V gene (reference sequence). The CDR3 DNA sequence: TGTGCCAGTAGCCCCACGGGGAGAGGCTACACCTTC. Translation gives CASSPTGRGYTF.

This rearrangement joins TRBV15 to TRBJ1-5, with a possible D match to TRBD1 (6 bases). With 5 bases removed from V and 5 bases from J, the gap between germline ends came to 13 bases. This CDR3 contains 14 residues. Germline V gives CDR1 LNHNV, CDR2 YYDKDF (reference sequence). CDR3 amino acids: CATSARDNYQPQHF. Here the CDR3 DNA reads TGTGCCACCAGCGCTAGGGACAATTATCAGCCCCAGCATTTT.

This clone has only a few counts. The V and J genes are TRBV6-4 and TRBJ2-1; 13 nucleotides line up with TRBD2. V shed 4 bases and J 5 bases; nucleotides not matched to a gene: 2. The V gene's germline CDR1 is MRHNA and CDR2 SNTAGT. The CDR3 length is 15 residues. CDR3 sequence reads: CASSGLAGGHNEQFF. CDR3 DNA sequence: TGTGCCAGCAGTGGACTAGCGGGGGGCCACAATGAGCAGTTCTTC.

The rearrangement uses TRBV7-8 and TRBJ2-7; 8 bases fit TRBD2. This CDR3 is 16 amino acids long. The V segment lost 6 bases and the J segment 2 bases; nucleotides outside the gene matches: 12. Germline V gene data show CDR1 as SGHVS and CDR2 as FQNEAQ. CDR3 sequence: CASSRGLLRGAYEQYV. CDR3 nucleotides: TGTGCCAGCAGTCGTGGACTATTGCGGGGGGCCTACGAGCAGTACGTC.

This chain connects TRBV29-1 to TRBJ1-1; 7 bases are a match to TRBD1. The CDR3 extends over 12 amino acids. Germline V gene lookup returns CDR1 SQVTM and CDR2 ANQGSEA. V was pared by 3 bases and J by 6 bases, with 4 bases of the junction left unmatched. The CDR3 region is CSVETGSSEAFF. CDR3 coding DNA: TGCAGCGTTGAGACAGGGTCCTCTGAAGCTTTCTTT.

The chain has TRBV7-3 and TRBJ2-1; TRBD2 matches 8 bases. The CDR3 sequence is 14 residues long. The trim removed 6 bases at V and 5 bases at J, leaving 6 bases unmatched. Germline values: CDR1 SGHTA, CDR2 FQGTGA. The CDR3 here is CASSRLASDNEQFF. The CDR3 DNA is TGTGCCAGCAGTCGACTAGCGAGCGACAATGAGCAGTTCTTC.

The J gene is TRBJ1-2, the V gene TRBV6-5; the D gene is possibly TRBD1 (5 bases). V was cut by 4 bases and J by 4 bases, with 13 bases left in between. The CDR3 covers 14 residues. Looked up from germline, CDR1 is MNHEY and CDR2 is SVGAGI. Written as DNA, the CDR3 is TGTGCCAGCAGTTCCTCGGGGGGTGGCTATGGCTACACCTTC. The encoded protein is CASSSSGGGYGYTF.

J is TRBJ2-6 and V is TRBV5-1, with 9 bases aligning to TRBD1. After removal of 2 bases from V and 4 bases from J, the junction contained 7 bases not matched to a gene. Germline V gene lookup returns CDR1 SGHRS and CDR2 YFSETQ. This CDR3 spans 17 amino acids. The CDR3 DNA reads TGCGCCAGCAGCTTAGACAGGGGGGCTGGAGGGGCCAACGTCCTGACTTTC. Amino acids: CASSLDRGAGGANVLTF.

The chain uses TRBV10-3 and TRBJ2-5; D perhaps matches TRBD2 (6 bases). The CDR3 runs to 14 residues. Germline CDR1 is ENHRY and CDR2 is SYGVKD. The V gene lost 4 bases and the J gene lost 5 bases, with 14 bases spanning the gap. In DNA, the CDR3 is TGTGCCATCAGTGGAGGACTACCCCGGGAGACCCAGTACTTC. This sequence encodes CAISGGLPRETQYF.

The chain recombines TRBV27 with TRBJ1-1; weak D call: TRBD1 (6 bases). The CDR3 is made up of 13 amino acids. V was shortened by 4 bases and J by 1 base, with 7 bases between the two germline ends. The germline CDR1 and CDR2 sequences are MNHEY and SMNVEV (reference sequence). CDR3: CASSSGQNTEAFF. As DNA, the CDR3 is TGTGCCAGCAGTTCGGGACAGAACACTGAAGCTTTCTTT.

The rearrangement uses TRBV5-1 and TRBJ1-6; possible D gene TRBD1, 5 bases. V was trimmed by 4 bases and J by 9 bases, leaving 11 bases between them. This CDR3 has 13 residues. Germline CDR1 SGHRS, CDR2 YFSETQ. CDR3: CASSMGQGSPLHF. The CDR3 DNA reads TGCGCCAGCAGCATGGGGCAGGGTTCACCCCTCCACTTT.